This T cell receptor (beta chain) came from a study of CD8+ T cells in alopecia areata. Across the whole study: Oral tofacitinib, 5 to 10 mg twice daily, was given in an open-label trial.

Study conclusions and caveats: Having just one nonresponder leaves the connection between baseline CD8+ expansion and response unresolved. Scalp sequencing also captures normal skin's resident alphabeta T cells. Administration of tofacitinib significantly diminished scalp clonality and expanded CD8+ clones within the top 100.

The sample's treatment: oral pan-JAK inhibitor, 5-10 mg twice daily. In regard to this clone: The antigen is unknown.

Germline lookup yields CDR1 SNHLY and CDR2 FYNNEI. V lost 2 bases to trimming and J lost 2 bases, with 15 bases between them. This CDR3 has 16 residues. RNA extraction was followed by reverse transcription into cDNA, which acted as the sequencing template. The table came from immunoSEQ multiplex PCR; TCRdb's copy has only in-frame clones and leaves some out. The sample has about 200,000 clones, 60% seen once; the top ten hold 3% to 4%. The V call is TRBV2, the J call TRBJ2-5; no definite D call. The source was CD4+ T cells sorted from blood, collected at week 4, from a patient treated with tofacitinib. This TCR derives from a human donor with alopecia areata. CDR3 in DNA: TGTGCCAGCAGTGAAACCCCCAGATTTGGGCAAGAGACCCAGTACTTC. Translation gives CASSETPRFGQETQYF.